This T cell receptor (beta chain) was obtained from a study of blood T cells in healthy people across ages. Points from the study as a whole: Researchers judged that diversity estimates from one million T cells fell short of true values.

Using a J-beta primer mix together with a sample-barcoded 5' primer, a second PCR was run for about 7 to 12 cycles. TCRdb passed the 5' RACE reads through MiXCR, listing each CDR3 protein once. This sample has 650,000 to 900,000 distinct CDR3 sequences, with 62% found just once. The V gene's germline CDR1 is LGHDT and CDR2 YNNKEL (reference sequence). The CDR3 consists of 13 residues. Trimming shortened V by 4 bases and J by 4 bases, and 10 bases separated the two germline ends. Note on this clonotype: The antigen is unknown.

Healthy Caucasian individuals from Russia aged roughly 6 to 90 served as donors. Every donor contributed around 10 milliliters of peripheral blood by blood draw. This rearrangement joins TRBV3-1 to TRBJ1-1; no clear D. This TCR derives from a man aged 25-45 years in good health. The sample was blood. DNA of the CDR3: TGTGCCAGCAGCCGGGTAGGCAGCACTGAAGCTTTCTTT. This sequence encodes CASSRVGSTEAFF.